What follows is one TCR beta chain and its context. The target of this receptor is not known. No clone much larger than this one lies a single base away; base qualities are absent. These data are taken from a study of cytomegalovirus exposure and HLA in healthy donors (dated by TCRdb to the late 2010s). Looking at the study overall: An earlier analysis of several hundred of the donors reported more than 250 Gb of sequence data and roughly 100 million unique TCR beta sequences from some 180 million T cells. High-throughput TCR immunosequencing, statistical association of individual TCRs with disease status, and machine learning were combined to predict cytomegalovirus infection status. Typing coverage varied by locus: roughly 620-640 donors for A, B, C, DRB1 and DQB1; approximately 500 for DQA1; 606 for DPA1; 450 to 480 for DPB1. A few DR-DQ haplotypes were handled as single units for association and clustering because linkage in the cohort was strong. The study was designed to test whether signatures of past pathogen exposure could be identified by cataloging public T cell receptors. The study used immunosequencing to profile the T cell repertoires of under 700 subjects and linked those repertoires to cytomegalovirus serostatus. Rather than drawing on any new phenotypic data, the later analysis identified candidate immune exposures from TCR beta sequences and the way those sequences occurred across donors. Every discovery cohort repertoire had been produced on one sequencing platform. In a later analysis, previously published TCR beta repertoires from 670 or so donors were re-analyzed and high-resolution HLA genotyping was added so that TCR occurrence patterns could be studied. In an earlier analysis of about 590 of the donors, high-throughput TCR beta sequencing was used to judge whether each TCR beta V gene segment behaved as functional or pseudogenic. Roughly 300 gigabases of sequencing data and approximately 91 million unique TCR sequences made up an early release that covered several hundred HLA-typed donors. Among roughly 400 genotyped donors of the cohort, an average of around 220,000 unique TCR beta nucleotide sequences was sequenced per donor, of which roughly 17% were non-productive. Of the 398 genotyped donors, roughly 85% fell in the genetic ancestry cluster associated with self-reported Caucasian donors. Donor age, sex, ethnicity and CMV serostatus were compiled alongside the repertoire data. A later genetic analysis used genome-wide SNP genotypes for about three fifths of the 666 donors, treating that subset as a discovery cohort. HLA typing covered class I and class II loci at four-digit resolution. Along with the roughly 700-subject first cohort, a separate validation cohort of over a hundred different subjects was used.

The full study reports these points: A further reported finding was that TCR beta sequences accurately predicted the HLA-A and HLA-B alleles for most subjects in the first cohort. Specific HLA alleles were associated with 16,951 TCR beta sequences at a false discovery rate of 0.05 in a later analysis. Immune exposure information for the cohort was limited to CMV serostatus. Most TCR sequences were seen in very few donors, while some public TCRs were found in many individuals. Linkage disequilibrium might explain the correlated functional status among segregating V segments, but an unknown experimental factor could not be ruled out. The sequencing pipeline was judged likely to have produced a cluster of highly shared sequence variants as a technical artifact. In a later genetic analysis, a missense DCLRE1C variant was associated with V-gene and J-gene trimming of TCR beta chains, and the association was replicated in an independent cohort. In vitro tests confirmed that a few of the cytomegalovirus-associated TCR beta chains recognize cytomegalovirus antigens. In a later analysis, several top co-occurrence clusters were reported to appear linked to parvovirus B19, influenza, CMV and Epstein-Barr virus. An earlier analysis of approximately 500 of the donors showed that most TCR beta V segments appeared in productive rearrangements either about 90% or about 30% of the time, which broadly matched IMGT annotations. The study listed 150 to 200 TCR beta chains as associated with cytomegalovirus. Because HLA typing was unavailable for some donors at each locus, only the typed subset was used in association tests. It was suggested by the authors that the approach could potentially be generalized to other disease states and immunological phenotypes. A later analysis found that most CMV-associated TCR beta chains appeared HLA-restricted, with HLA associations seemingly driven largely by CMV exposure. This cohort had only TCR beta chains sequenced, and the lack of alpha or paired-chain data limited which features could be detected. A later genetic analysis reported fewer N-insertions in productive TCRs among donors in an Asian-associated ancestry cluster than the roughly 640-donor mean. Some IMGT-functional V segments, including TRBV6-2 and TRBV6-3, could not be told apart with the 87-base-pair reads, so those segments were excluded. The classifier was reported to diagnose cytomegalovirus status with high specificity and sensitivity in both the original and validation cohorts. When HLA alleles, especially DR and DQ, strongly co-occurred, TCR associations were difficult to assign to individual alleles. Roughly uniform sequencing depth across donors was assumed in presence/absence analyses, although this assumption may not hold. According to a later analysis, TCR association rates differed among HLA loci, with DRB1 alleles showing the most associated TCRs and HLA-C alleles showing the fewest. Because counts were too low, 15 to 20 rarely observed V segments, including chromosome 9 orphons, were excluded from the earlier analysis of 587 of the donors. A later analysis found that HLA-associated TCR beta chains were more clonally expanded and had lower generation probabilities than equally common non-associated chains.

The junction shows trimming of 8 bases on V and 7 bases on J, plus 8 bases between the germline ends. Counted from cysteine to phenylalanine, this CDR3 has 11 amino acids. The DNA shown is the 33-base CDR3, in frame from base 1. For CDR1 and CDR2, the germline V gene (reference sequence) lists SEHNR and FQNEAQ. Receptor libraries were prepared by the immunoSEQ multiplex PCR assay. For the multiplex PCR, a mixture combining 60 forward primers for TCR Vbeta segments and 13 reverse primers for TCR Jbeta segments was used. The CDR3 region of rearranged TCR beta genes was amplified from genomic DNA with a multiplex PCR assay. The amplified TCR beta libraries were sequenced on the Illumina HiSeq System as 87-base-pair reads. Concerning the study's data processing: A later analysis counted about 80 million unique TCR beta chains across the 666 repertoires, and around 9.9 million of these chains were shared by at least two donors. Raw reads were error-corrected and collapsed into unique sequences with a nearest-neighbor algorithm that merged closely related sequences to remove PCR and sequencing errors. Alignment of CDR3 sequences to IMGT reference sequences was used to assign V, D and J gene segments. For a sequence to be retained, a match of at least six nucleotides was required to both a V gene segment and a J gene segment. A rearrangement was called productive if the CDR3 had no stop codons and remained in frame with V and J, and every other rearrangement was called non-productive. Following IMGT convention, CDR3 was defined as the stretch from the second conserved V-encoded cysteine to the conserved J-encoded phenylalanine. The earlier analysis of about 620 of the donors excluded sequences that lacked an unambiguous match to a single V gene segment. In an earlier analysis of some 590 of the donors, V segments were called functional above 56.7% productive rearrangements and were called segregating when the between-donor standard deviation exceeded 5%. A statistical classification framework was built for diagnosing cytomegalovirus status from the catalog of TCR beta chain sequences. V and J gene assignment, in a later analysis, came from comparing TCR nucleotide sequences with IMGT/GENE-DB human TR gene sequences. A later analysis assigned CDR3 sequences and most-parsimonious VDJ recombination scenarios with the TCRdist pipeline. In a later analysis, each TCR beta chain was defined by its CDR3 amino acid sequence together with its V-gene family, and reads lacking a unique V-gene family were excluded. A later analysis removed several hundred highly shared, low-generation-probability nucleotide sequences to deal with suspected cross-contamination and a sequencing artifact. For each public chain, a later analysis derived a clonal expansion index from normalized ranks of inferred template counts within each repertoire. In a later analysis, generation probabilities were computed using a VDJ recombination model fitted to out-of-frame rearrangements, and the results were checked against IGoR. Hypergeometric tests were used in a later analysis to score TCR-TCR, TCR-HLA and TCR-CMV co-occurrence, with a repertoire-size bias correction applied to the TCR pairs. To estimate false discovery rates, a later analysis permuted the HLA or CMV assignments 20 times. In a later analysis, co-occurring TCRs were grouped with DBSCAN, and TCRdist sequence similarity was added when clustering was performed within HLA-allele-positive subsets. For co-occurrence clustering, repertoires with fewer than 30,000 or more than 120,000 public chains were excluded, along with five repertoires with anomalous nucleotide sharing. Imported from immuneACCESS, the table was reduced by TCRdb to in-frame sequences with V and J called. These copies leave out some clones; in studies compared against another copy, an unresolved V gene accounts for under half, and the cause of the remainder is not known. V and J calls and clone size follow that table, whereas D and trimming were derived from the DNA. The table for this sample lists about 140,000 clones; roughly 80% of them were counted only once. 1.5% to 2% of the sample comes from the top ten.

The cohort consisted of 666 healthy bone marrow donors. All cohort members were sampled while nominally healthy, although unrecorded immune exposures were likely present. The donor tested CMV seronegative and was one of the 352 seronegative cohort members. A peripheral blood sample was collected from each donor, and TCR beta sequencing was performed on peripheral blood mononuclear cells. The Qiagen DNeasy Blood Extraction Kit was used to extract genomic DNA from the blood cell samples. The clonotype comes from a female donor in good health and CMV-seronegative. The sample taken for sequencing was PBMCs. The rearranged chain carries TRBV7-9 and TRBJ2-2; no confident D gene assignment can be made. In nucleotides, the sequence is TGTGCCAGCCGACGGGTCGGGGAGCTGTTTTTT. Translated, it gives CASRRVGELFF.